This section outlines one TCR beta chain sequence together with its context. This entry belongs to a study of blood T cell repertoires in COVID-19. Study-level background: PBMCs, B-cell-depleted T cells, or T cells provided the cDNA or gDNA that made up the material.

Libraries were prepared by immunoSEQ multiplex PCR; TCRdb keeps only in-frame clonotypes and omits some of them. The sample carries approximately 140,000 clones, around 90% recorded once. This receptor was identified in a man aged 60 to 69 with active or convalescent COVID-19. Source material: peripheral blood.

The CDR3 spells CASSTLAGEGTQYF. The CDR3 bases are TGTGCCAGCAGCACCCTAGCGGGAGAGGGGACCCAGTACTTC. J is TRBJ2-5 and V is TRBV5-4, with 10 bases fitting TRBD2. Germline V lookup: CDR1 SGHNT, CDR2 YYREEE (reference sequence). V trimming: 4 bases; J trimming: 7 bases; junction bases outside the gene matches: 7. The CDR3 spans 14 residues.